These 14 T cell receptor beta chains were all obtained from the same sample, sequenced in a study of neurological immune-mediated disorders. TCRdb passed the 5' RACE reads through MiXCR, listing each CDR3 protein once. This table holds about 50,000 distinct CDR3 sequences, approximately 9.1% found once. As for time point: longitudinal time-point 1 (baseline). Sequencing used PBMCs. These receptors came from a woman between 40 and 50 years old in good health.

This clonotype was detected a few times. The rearrangement joins TRBV9 to TRBJ2-5, with 8 nucleotides matching TRBD2. J was trimmed by 2 bases and V by 5 bases; bases with no gene match: 5. Germline V CDR1 and CDR2: SGDLS, YYNGEE. The CDR3 totals 14 residues. CDR3 sequence: CASSGRGGQETQYF. CDR3 sequence (DNA): TGTGCCAGCAGTGGCCGGGGGGGACAAGAGACCCAGTACTTC.

This clonotype was observed many times. V is TRBV7-2 and J is TRBJ2-7; D ambiguous. This CDR3 is 13 amino acids long. V was pared by 4 bases and J by 1 base, with 8 bases between. CDR1 and CDR2 from the germline V gene are SGHTA and FQGNSA. The CDR3 sequence: CASSSLVSYEQYF. For the CDR3, the DNA is TGTGCCAGCAGCTCCCTTGTTTCCTACGAGCAGTACTTC. Full variable domain (missing parts from reference TRBV7-2 and TRBJ2-7): GAGVSQSPSNKVTEKGKDVELRCDPISGHTALYWYRQSLGQGLEFLIYFQGNSAPDKSGLPSDRFSAERTGGSVSTLTIQRTQQEDSAVYLCASSSLVSYEQYFGPGTRLTVT.

This clonotype occurred many times. V and J are TRBV27 and TRBJ1-6; TRBD1 aligns across 9 bases. V lost 6 bases and J lost 9; bases outside the gene matches: 6. Germline V CDR1 and CDR2: MNHEY, SMNVEV (reference sequence). This CDR3 has 14 amino acids. Here the CDR3 reads CASSPGQGFSPLHF. CDR3 bases: TGTGCCAGCAGCCCGGGACAGGGATTTTCACCCCTCCACTTT.

This clonotype was seen many times. J is TRBJ2-5 and V is TRBV4-1; 8 nucleotides line up with TRBD2. From germline, CDR1 is MGHRA and CDR2 YSYEKL. The CDR3 spans 17 residues. After removal of 1 base from V and 6 bases from J, the junction contained 13 bases not matched to a gene. CDR3 in amino acids: CASSQVAPKRGWKTQYF. The CDR3 DNA reads as TGCGCCAGCAGCCAAGTGGCCCCGAAGCGGGGGTGGAAGACCCAGTACTTC.

At least ten counts were recorded for this clonotype. This chain joins TRBV20-1 and TRBJ1-1; no definite D call. Trimming cost V 6 bases and J 2 bases, with 13 bases left between them. The CDR3 has 13 residues. Per germline, CDR1 DFQATT and CDR2 SNEGSKA (reference sequence). DNA of the CDR3: TGCAGTGCCCTACTTATCGGAAACACTGAAGCTTTCTTT. Its translation is CSALLIGNTEAFF.

This clonotype occurred many times. The chain has TRBV5-1 and TRBJ2-5, with 11 bases identical to TRBD2. CDR1 is SGHRS and CDR2 is YFSETQ in the germline V gene. With 0 bases clipped from V and 4 bases from J, the junction kept 5 bases outside the gene matches. This CDR3 is built from 16 residues. The CDR3 DNA sequence: TGCGCCAGCAGCTTGGATCGGCTAGCGGGAGGAGAGACCCAGTACTTC. It yields the protein CASSLDRLAGGETQYF. Full variable domain (rest looked up from reference TRBV5-1 and TRBJ2-5): KAGVTQTPRYLIKTRGQQVTLSCSPISGHRSVSWYQQTPGQGLQFLFEYFSETQRNKGNFPGRFSGRQFSNSRSEMNVSTLELGDSALYLCASSLDRLAGGETQYFGPGTRLLVL.

This clonotype was seen many times. V gene TRBV20-1 combines with J gene TRBJ1-5; D gene uncertain. The CDR3 loop spans 13 amino acids. V was trimmed by 5 bases and J by 3 bases, leaving 11 bases between them. Germline CDR1 is DFQATT and CDR2 is SNEGSKA (reference sequence). The CDR3 nucleotides read TGCAGTGCTGGGAACCCTCCCAATCAGCCCCAGCATTTT. It encodes CSAGNPPNQPQHF.

This chain uses TRBV6-5 with TRBJ1-1; D may be TRBD1 (6 bases). This CDR3 contains 17 residues. Germline CDR1 reads MNHEY; CDR2 reads SVGAGI. V was shortened by 0 bases and J by 2 bases, with 16 bases between the two germline ends. The DNA for the CDR3 is TGTGCCAGCAGTTACTCGCCTAGAACACAGGGTAACACTGAAGCTTTCTTT. Translation gives CASSYSPRTQGNTEAFF.

This clonotype was detected many times. The genes are TRBV20-1 and TRBJ1-1; TRBD1 aligns across 7 bases. V trimming: 5 bases; J trimming: 6 bases; junction bases outside the gene matches: 3. The CDR3 extends over 11 amino acids. In germline, CDR1 is DFQATT, CDR2 SNEGSKA (reference sequence). Here the CDR3 reads CSADDRAEAFF. The CDR3 coding sequence is TGCAGTGCTGATGACAGGGCTGAAGCTTTCTTT.

This rearrangement joins TRBV20-1 to TRBJ1-1, with D possibly matching TRBD1 (5 bases). The CDR3 runs to 12 residues. Between the trimmed V and J ends, which lost 6 bases and 1 base, there was a span of 9 bases. Germline CDR1 reads DFQATT; CDR2 reads SNEGSKA (reference sequence). CDR3: CSAWRGNTEAFF. The CDR3 nucleotides are TGCAGTGCCTGGAGGGGGAACACTGAAGCTTTCTTT.

This clonotype was counted a few times. V usage is TRBV5-6 and J usage is TRBJ1-5, with D possibly being TRBD1 (5 bases). Trimming pared 4 bases from V and 0 bases from J, leaving 11 bases between. The CDR3 contains 15 residues. CDR1 and CDR2 from the germline V gene are SGHDT and YYEEEE. The CDR3 loop is CASSKGTVSNQPQHF. The CDR3 coding sequence is TGTGCCAGCAGCAAAGGGACGGTTAGCAATCAGCCCCAGCATTTT.

At least ten counts were recorded for this clonotype. This chain links TRBV4-1 with TRBJ1-1; the D gene is possibly TRBD1 (6 bases). CDR1 and CDR2 (germline): MGHRA, YSYEKL. The CDR3 is 15 amino acids. The V gene lost 4 bases and the J gene lost 6 bases, with 18 bases spanning the gap. The CDR3 is CASSRYQGSEPEAFF. Written as DNA, the CDR3 is TGCGCCAGCAGCCGCTACCAGGGGTCGGAGCCTGAAGCTTTCTTT.

The rearrangement joins TRBV7-8 to TRBJ2-1; 7 bases fit TRBD1. The junction had 5 bases not matched to a gene; V was cut back by 5 bases and J by 7 bases. The CDR3 runs 13 residues. Germline CDR1 reads SGHVS; CDR2 reads FQNEAQ. CDR3 coding DNA: TGTGCCAGCAGCCTAAACAGGGGTAATGAGCAGTTCTTC. Its protein is CASSLNRGNEQFF.

This clonotype was counted ten times or more. The rearrangement links TRBV3-1 to TRBJ2-1; D is ambiguous. The CDR3 covers 15 residues. V lost 0 bases and J lost 0, with 6 bases in between. In germline, CDR1 is LGHDT, CDR2 YNNKEL (reference sequence). The CDR3 spells CASSQDPSSYNEQFF. CDR3 nucleotides: TGTGCCAGCAGCCAAGATCCGAGCTCCTACAATGAGCAGTTCTTC.